A selection of T cell receptor beta chains follows, all from one sample in a study of response to subunit inactivated influenza vaccine. MiXCR, applied by TCRdb to the RT-PCR reads, yields one record per CDR3 protein. The data show roughly 650,000 distinct CDR3 sequences, with 15% to 19% seen just once and 11% held by the top ten. Sample: PBMCs from blood, taken approximately 13 days after vaccination. These receptors came from a man aged 50 or older who received an inactivated influenza vaccine. The CDR3 runs from the conserved cysteine through the conserved F or W. The order of the fields is clone size, J gene, D gene, V gene, CDR3 protein, CDR3 DNA. The D gene is left open where the match is weak. Size tells how often a clone was seen (once, few, many) or the class of an expanded clone, and some rows leave it out.

>-|TRBJ1-1|-|TRBV29-1
CSVERPMNTEAFF
TGCAGCGTTGAAAGACCTATGAACACTGAAGCTTTCTTT
>-|TRBJ1-1|-|TRBV3-1
CASSQEGEGIGWEAFF
TGTGCCAGCAGCCAAGAGGGCGAGGGAATTGGATGGGAAGCTTTCTTT
>-|TRBJ2-5|TRBD2|TRBV7-2
CASSRGGAQETQYF
TGTGCCAGCAGCCGCGGGGGGGCTCAAGAGACCCAGTACTTC
>-|TRBJ1-4|-|TRBV12-3/TRBV12-4
CASSPPGGGNEKLFF
TGTGCCAGCAGTCCTCCCGGGGGTGGGAATGAAAAACTGTTTTTT
>-|TRBJ2-1|-|TRBV6-5
CASSSLIRGQYNEQFF
TGTGCCAGCAGTTCCCTTATAAGGGGCCAATACAATGAGCAGTTCTTC
>few|TRBJ2-7|-|TRBV13
CASSLEGAGVSYEQYF
TGTGCCAGCAGCTTAGAGGGAGCCGGGGTCTCCTACGAGCAGTACTTC
>-|TRBJ2-5|-|TRBV5-1
CASSFSQIRRETQYF
TGCGCCAGCAGCTTCAGCCAGATTAGGCGGGAGACCCAGTACTTC
>-|TRBJ2-4|TRBD2|TRBV20-1
CSARGLAENIQYF
TGCAGTGCTAGGGGGCTAGCGGAAAACATTCAGTACTTC
>-|TRBJ2-7|TRBD2|TRBV6-1
CASRLAGKVYEQYF
TGTGCCAGCAGACTAGCGGGAAAGGTATACGAGCAGTACTTC
>-|TRBJ2-6|-|TRBV7-2
CASSTGPPRSGANVLTF
TGTGCCAGCAGCACTGGACCCCCTCGGAGTGGGGCCAACGTCCTGACTTTC
>-|TRBJ2-3|-|TRBV29-1
CSEQGPGDTQYF
TGCAGCGAGCAGGGACCTGGGGATACGCAGTATTTT
>few|TRBJ2-3|-|TRBV9
CASSVAGISTDTQYF
TGTGCCAGCAGCGTAGCGGGGATTAGCACAGATACGCAGTATTTT
>-|TRBJ2-7|-|TRBV7-8
CASSPLIVGQVLPSYEQYF
TGTGCCAGCAGCCCCCTCATAGTGGGGCAGGTATTACCTTCCTACGAGCAGTACTTC
>once|TRBJ2-3|-|TRBV19
CASSSPVDTQYF
TGTGCCAGTAGTTCGCCGGTAGATACGCAGTATTTT
>few|TRBJ2-3|-|TRBV10-3
CAISESGASTDTQYF
TGTGCCATCAGTGAGTCGGGGGCTAGCACAGATACGCAGTATTTT
>-|TRBJ2-5|TRBD2|TRBV6-1
CASRGTSGPQETQYF
TGTGCCAGCAGAGGGACTAGCGGTCCCCAAGAGACCCAGTACTTC
>few|TRBJ2-2|-|TRBV5-6
CASSPPAAGITGELFF
TGTGCCAGCAGCCCGCCGGCGGCAGGGATCACCGGGGAGCTGTTTTTT
>-|TRBJ2-3|-|TRBV24-1
CATSDSSRTDTQYF
TGTGCCACCAGTGATTCCTCCAGGACAGATACGCAGTATTTT
>few|TRBJ2-7|TRBD2|TRBV7-2
CASTKGLAISYEQYF
TGTGCCAGCACAAAGGGACTAGCGATCTCCTACGAGCAGTACTTC
>-|TRBJ2-3|-|TRBV7-8
CASTLPGVGDTQYF
TGTGCCAGCACCCTTCCGGGGGTCGGAGATACGCAGTATTTT
>few|TRBJ2-5|TRBD1|TRBV20-1
CSASYRGRFPRETQYF
TGCAGTGCTAGTTACAGGGGGCGATTTCCAAGAGAGACCCAGTACTTC
>many|TRBJ2-1|-|TRBV11-2
CASSFLTEAQGQFF
TGTGCCAGCAGCTTTCTCACAGAGGCGCAGGGGCAGTTCTTC
>-|TRBJ2-7|-|TRBV12-3/TRBV12-4
CASSFSKGYYEQYF
TGTGCCAGCAGTTTTAGTAAGGGATACTACGAGCAGTACTTC
>-|TRBJ1-1|TRBD1|TRBV6-5
CASRYPGQGSTEAFF
TGTGCCAGCAGGTACCCGGGACAGGGAAGCACTGAAGCTTTCTTT
>-|TRBJ2-1|TRBD1|TRBV9
CASSSGQGFEQFF
TGTGCCAGCAGCTCCGGACAGGGGTTTGAGCAGTTCTTC
>-|TRBJ2-2|TRBD2|TRBV4-3
CASSHGRGAGELFF
TGCGCCAGCAGTCATGGACGGGGGGCCGGGGAGCTGTTTTTT
>-|TRBJ1-1|TRBD1|TRBV20-1
CSASRTGATNTEAFF
TGCAGTGCTTCACGGACAGGGGCGACGAACACTGAAGCTTTCTTT
>few|TRBJ2-7|-|TRBV9
CASSPENSLYEQYF
TGTGCCAGCAGCCCCGAGAATTCCCTATACGAGCAGTACTTC
>few|TRBJ1-1|-|TRBV9
CASSAGADGRNTEAFF
TGTGCCAGCAGCGCCGGGGCGGACGGGAGGAACACTGAAGCTTTCTTT
>few|TRBJ2-7|TRBD2|TRBV18
CASSRSGGGEQYF
TGTGCCAGCTCACGGAGTGGGGGAGGGGAGCAGTACTTC
>few|TRBJ2-5|TRBD2|TRBV2
CASSPIGGGLETQYF
TGTGCCAGCAGCCCTATCGGGGGGGGCTTGGAGACCCAGTACTTC
>many|TRBJ2-7|TRBD1|TRBV7-8
CASSLGSRGLYEQYF
TGTGCCAGCAGCTTAGGTTCCAGGGGGCTATACGAGCAGTACTTC
>few|TRBJ2-7|TRBD1|TRBV6-2/TRBV6-3
CASTEGQGVYEQYF
TGTGCCAGCACCGAAGGACAGGGTGTGTACGAGCAGTACTTC
>-|TRBJ2-2|-|TRBV12-3/TRBV12-4
CASSERHGTGELFF
TGTGCCAGCAGTGAACGACACGGGACCGGGGAGCTGTTTTTT
>few|TRBJ1-6|TRBD1|TRBV3-1
CASCRGGNSPLHF
TGTGCCAGCTGCAGGGGGGGGAATTCACCCCTCCACTTT
>few|TRBJ1-4|-|TRBV4-3
CASSQGFGSGEKLFF
TGCGCCAGCAGCCAAGGTTTCGGAAGTGGCGAAAAACTGTTTTTT
>-|TRBJ1-1|-|TRBV30
CAWIIQTNTEAFF
TGTGCCTGGATCATCCAGACAAACACTGAAGCTTTCTTT
>few|TRBJ1-5|TRBD1|TRBV20-1
CSARDRTGSASDQPQHF
TGCAGTGCTAGAGATCGGACAGGTTCTGCCTCTGATCAGCCCCAGCATTTT
>-|TRBJ2-3|-|TRBV19
CASSPRTLQDTQYF
TGTGCCAGTAGCCCTAGGACCTTACAGGATACGCAGTATTTT
>-|TRBJ2-3|TRBD1|TRBV20-1
CSARDFLGQGLDTQYF
TGCAGTGCTAGAGATTTCTTAGGACAGGGGTTAGATACGCAGTATTTT
>many|TRBJ2-1|TRBD2|TRBV5-1
CASSLGGTSDNEQFF
TGCGCCAGCAGCTTGGGCGGGACTAGCGACAATGAGCAGTTCTTC
>few|TRBJ2-7|-|TRBV30
CAWSASVRYEQYF
TGTGCCTGGAGTGCCTCGGTCCGGTACGAGCAGTACTTC
>few|TRBJ2-7|-|TRBV5-1
CASSLGGNLNEQYF
TGCGCCAGCAGCTTGGGCGGGAATCTCAACGAGCAGTACTTC
>few|TRBJ2-2|-|TRBV6-5
CASTSDGGELFF
TGTGCCAGCACCTCGGATGGCGGGGAGCTGTTTTTT
>few|TRBJ2-2|-|TRBV7-9
CASSPRRTDTGELFF
TGTGCCAGCAGCCCTAGACGTACAGACACCGGGGAGCTGTTTTTT
>-|TRBJ2-1|-|TRBV28
CASSFDREGRSYNEQFF
TGTGCCAGCAGTTTTGACAGGGAGGGCCGCTCCTACAATGAGCAGTTCTTC
>few|TRBJ1-5|-|TRBV12-3/TRBV12-4
CASRLGPNQPQHF
TGTGCCAGCAGGCTGGGACCGAATCAGCCCCAGCATTTT
>-|TRBJ2-3|TRBD2|TRBV12-3/TRBV12-4
CASSLRWQTGRLAGGTYSTDTQYF
TGTGCCAGCAGTTTAAGGTGGCAGACTGGAAGACTAGCGGGAGGGACCTACAGCACAGATACGCAGTATTTT
>-|TRBJ2-3|-|TRBV3-1
CASSHRQEVTDTQYF
TGTGCCAGCAGTCATCGACAGGAGGTCACAGATACGCAGTATTTT
>-|TRBJ2-1|TRBD2|TRBV5-1
CASRWTSGTYNEQFF
TGCGCCAGCAGGTGGACTAGCGGTACCTACAATGAGCAGTTCTTC
>few|TRBJ2-2|-|TRBV12-3/TRBV12-4
CASSELSITGELFF
TGTGCCAGCAGCGAACTATCGATCACCGGGGAGCTGTTTTTT
>few|TRBJ2-3|TRBD2|TRBV20-1
CSAPGTSGNTDTQYF
TGCAGTGCTCCCGGGACTAGCGGGAACACAGATACGCAGTATTTT
>-|TRBJ2-2|-|TRBV10-3
CAISDILTRSTGELFF
TGTGCCATCAGTGATATTCTAACACGGAGCACCGGGGAGCTGTTTTTT
>many|TRBJ2-3|-|TRBV29-1
CSVHADRTPDTQYF
TGCAGCGTTCACGCCGACAGGACTCCAGATACGCAGTATTTT
>-|TRBJ2-1|TRBD1|TRBV6-4
CAGSDTGGKSEQFF
TGTGCCGGCAGTGACACAGGGGGCAAGAGTGAGCAGTTCTTC